These 27 T cell receptor beta chains share one sample of origin, sequenced in a study of blood T cell repertoires in COVID-19. Profiled with immunoSEQ multiplex PCR; TCRdb holds only in-frame clones, not every one. The data show 200,000 to 300,000 clones, around nine tenths seen once. Material for sequencing was PBMCs or T cells enriched from blood (not recorded which). These receptor sequences come from a young woman who had recovered from COVID-19.

The chain combines TRBV6-6 with TRBJ2-7; TRBD1 matches 8 bases. V lost 6 bases, J lost 5 bases, and 15 bases stayed unmatched. CDR1 and CDR2 (germline): MNHNY, SVGAGI (reference sequence). The CDR3 has 16 residues. This chain's CDR3 is CASSSPKGQGADEQYF. CDR3 in DNA: TGTGCCAGCAGCTCCCCCAAAGGGCAGGGGGCTGACGAGCAGTACTTC.

In its sample, this clone was seen once. The rearrangement links TRBV3-1 (or the pseudogene TRBV3-2) to TRBJ2-1, with 15 bases matching TRBD2. The length of the CDR3 is 16 residues. The germline CDR1 and CDR2 sequences are LGHDT and YNNKEL (reference sequence). J gave up 7 bases and V 5 bases, and 6 bases lay outside the gene matches. CDR3 amino acids: CASSSRTSGGENEQFF. The CDR3 DNA reads as TGTGCCAGCAGCTCTCGGACTAGCGGGGGGGAGAATGAGCAGTTCTTC.

V and J are TRBV28 and TRBJ2-5; D is undetermined. This CDR3 contains 13 residues. Trimming left V 6 bases short and J 4 bases short, with 12 bases between. Looked up from germline, CDR1 is MDHEN and CDR2 is SYDVKM. The CDR3 region has the DNA TGTGCCAGCAGAAGCGACCCTTTAGAGACCCAGTACTTC. The encoded protein is CASRSDPLETQYF. Looking up the rest from reference TRBV28 and TRBJ2-5 gives the full variable domain: DVKVTQSSRYLVKRTGEKVFLECVQDMDHENMFWYRQDPGLGLRLIYFSYDVKMKEKGDIPEGYSVSREKKERFSLILESASTNQTSMYLCASRSDPLETQYFGPGTRLLVL.

This clone was seen a single time. V is TRBV15 and J is TRBJ2-7; maybe TRBD2 (5 bases). Germline lookup yields CDR1 LNHNV and CDR2 YYDKDF (reference sequence). Trimming cost V 0 bases and J 4 bases, with 16 bases left between them. CDR3 length: 16 amino acids. In nucleotides, the CDR3 is TGTGCCACCAGCAGAGAAGGGAATACCGGGGATTACGAGCAGTACTTC. Encoded protein: CATSREGNTGDYEQYF.

The rearrangement joins TRBV2 to TRBJ2-7; 10 bases are shared with TRBD2. CDR3 length: 14 residues. The J segment lost 5 bases and the V segment lost 7 bases, leaving 8 bases of the junction unmatched. Germline loops: CDR1 SNHLY, CDR2 FYNNEI. CDR3 protein: CASMALAGIHEQYF. The CDR3, as DNA: TGTGCCAGCATGGCACTAGCGGGGATCCACGAGCAGTACTTC.

The rearrangement uses TRBV27 and TRBJ2-5, with TRBD1 matching 9 bases. CDR1 and CDR2 (germline): MNHEY, SMNVEV (reference sequence). Trimming cost V 6 bases and J 10 bases; bases outside gene matches: 12. The CDR3 has 14 amino acids. The CDR3 nucleotides are TGTGCCAGCAGCCCCGGGACAGGGTCCCAGGGCCAGTACTTC. Its protein is CASSPGTGSQGQYF.

The genes are TRBV28 and TRBJ2-3, with 13 bases identical to TRBD2. The CDR3 totals 15 residues. V shed 6 bases and J 5 bases; nucleotides not matched to a gene: 5. CDR1 is MDHEN and CDR2 is SYDVKM in the germline V gene. CDR3 sequence reads: CASSRTSGSEDTQYF. In DNA form, the CDR3 reads TGTGCCAGCAGCCGGACTAGCGGGAGTGAAGATACGCAGTATTTT. Complete variable domain (other parts from reference TRBV28 and TRBJ2-3): DVKVTQSSRYLVKRTGEKVFLECVQDMDHENMFWYRQDPGLGLRLIYFSYDVKMKEKGDIPEGYSVSREKKERFSLILESASTNQTSMYLCASSRTSGSEDTQYFGPGTRLTVL.

The rearrangement joins TRBV5-1 to TRBJ2-3; TRBD1 agrees at 8 bases. Germline values: CDR1 SGHRS, CDR2 YFSETQ. The length of the CDR3 is 13 residues. The V gene end was trimmed by 4 bases and the J gene end by 5 bases; junction bases not matched to a gene: 3. The CDR3 DNA reads as TGCGCCAGCAGCAGACAGGGGCGAGATACGCAGTATTTT. Protein sequence: CASSRQGRDTQYF.

This chain links TRBV6-2 or TRBV6-3 with TRBJ1-1, with D possibly matching TRBD1 (6 bases). The CDR3 sequence is 17 residues long. The V end lost 5 bases, the J end lost 0 bases, and 19 bases lay between the germline ends. Germline assignment: CDR1 MNHEY and CDR2 SVGEGT. The CDR3 nucleotides read TGTGCCAGCAGTCCGACAGGCCAACGAGGCATGAACACTGAAGCTTTCTTT. It yields the protein CASSPTGQRGMNTEAFF.

In DNA form, the CDR3 reads TGCGCCAGCAGCCGCTGGACACTCCTCTCCTACGAGCAGTACTTC. Translating gives CASSRWTLLSYEQYF. The chain employs TRBV5-1 and TRBJ2-7, with a possible D match to TRBD1 (5 bases). V lost 4 bases, J lost 0 bases, and 14 bases lay in between. This CDR3 is built from 15 residues. Germline loops: CDR1 SGHRS, CDR2 YFSETQ. The whole variable domain, filled in from reference TRBV5-1 and TRBJ2-7, reads KAGVTQTPRYLIKTRGQQVTLSCSPISGHRSVSWYQQTPGQGLQFLFEYFSETQRNKGNFPGRFSGRQFSNSRSEMNVSTLELGDSALYLCASSRWTLLSYEQYFGPGTRLTVT.

This rearrangement joins TRBV6-1 to TRBJ1-2; the D is unclear. V shed 2 bases and J shed 4 bases, with 11 bases lying between them. The CDR3 extends over 14 amino acids. CDR1 is MNHNS, CDR2 SASEGT, per germline. CDR3 region: CASSESGFPYGYTF. In DNA, the CDR3 is TGTGCCAGCAGTGAATCAGGTTTCCCCTATGGCTACACCTTC.

The table lists this clone with a count of one. V gene TRBV7-3 combines with J gene TRBJ2-1; 12 bases match TRBD1. The CDR3 extends over 16 amino acids. J was trimmed by 8 bases and V by 5 bases; bases with no gene match: 10. Germline CDR1 and CDR2: SGHTA and FQGTGA. In DNA form, the CDR3 reads TGTGCCAGCAGCAAATCCGGGACAGGGGGCGCCCATGAGCAGTTCTTC. It translates to CASSKSGTGGAHEQFF.

The V and J genes are TRBV24-1 and TRBJ2-3, with D possibly being TRBD1 (6 bases). Germline V gene sequence: CDR1 KGHDR, CDR2 SFDVKD. This CDR3 spans 15 amino acids. V gave up 4 bases and J gave up 0 bases, with 10 bases separating them. CDR3 nucleotides: TGTGCCACCAGTGACCCTACAGGGAGCACAGATACGCAGTATTTT. It codes for CATSDPTGSTDTQYF.

The chain is built from TRBV7-9 and TRBJ2-3; D is possibly TRBD1 (5 bases). V lost 4 bases and J 0 bases, leaving 11 bases between the germline ends. The germline CDR1 and CDR2 sequences are SEHNR and FQNEAQ (reference sequence). This CDR3 region has 15 residues. Here the CDR3 reads CASSSRQPSTDTQYF. CDR3 bases: TGTGCCAGCAGCTCCAGACAGCCTAGCACAGATACGCAGTATTTT.

The chain links TRBV10-3 to TRBJ1-2; 7 bases map to TRBD1. The CDR3 extends over 15 amino acids. The germline V gene has CDR1 ENHRY and CDR2 SYGVKD. V shed 3 bases and J 4 bases; nucleotides not matched to a gene: 8. The CDR3 DNA reads TGTGCCATCAGTGACCCCCCTCAGGGGGGCTATGGCTACACCTTC. Encoded protein: CAISDPPQGGYGYTF.

The rearrangement uses TRBV2 and TRBJ1-5; tentative D call: TRBD1 (6 bases). The CDR3 runs to 14 residues. CDR1 is SNHLY and CDR2 is FYNNEI in the germline V gene. V lost 6 bases, J lost 7 bases, and 16 bases lay in between. The DNA for the CDR3 is TGTGCCAGCAGAACCGGACAGTTCCAGCAGCCCCAGCATTTT. Translated, it gives CASRTGQFQQPQHF.

The chain recombines TRBV10-1 with TRBJ1-2, with a possible D match to TRBD1 (5 bases). Trimming cost V 0 bases and J 4 bases, with 9 bases left between them. There are 14 residues in the CDR3. Germline values: CDR1 WNHNN, CDR2 SYGVQD (reference sequence). CDR3 region: CASSESPDTYGYTF. The CDR3 nucleotides read TGCGCCAGCAGTGAGTCCCCGGACACCTATGGCTACACCTTC.

The genes are TRBV7-2 and TRBJ2-3, with 8 bases identical to TRBD2. The V gene's germline CDR1 is SGHTA and CDR2 FQGNSA. V was pared by 1 base and J by 3 bases, with 9 bases of the junction left unmatched. This CDR3 is built from 17 residues. CDR3 sequence: CASSLGAPGGATDTQYF. CDR3 DNA sequence: TGTGCCAGCAGCTTAGGGGCCCCCGGGGGGGCAACAGATACGCAGTATTTT.

The J gene is TRBJ2-2, the V gene TRBV28; 7 bases are shared with TRBD1. J gave up 5 bases and V 11 bases, and 20 bases lay outside the gene matches. From germline, CDR1 is MDHEN and CDR2 SYDVKM. The CDR3 spans 17 residues. The CDR3 sequence is CAGRRGTATYETGELFF. Here the CDR3 DNA reads TGTGCCGGACGTCGAGGGACAGCCACCTACGAGACCGGGGAGCTGTTTTTT.

The rearrangement links TRBV29-1 to TRBJ1-1; the D is unclear. CDR1 is SQVTM, CDR2 ANQGSEA, per germline. The CDR3 runs 13 residues. V was clipped by 1 base and J by 1 base, with 7 bases between them. CDR3 coding DNA: TGCAGCGTTGAAGTGGTTAGGAACACTGAAGCTTTCTTT. Protein product: CSVEVVRNTEAFF.

The chain uses TRBV30 and TRBJ2-1, with D tentatively TRBD2 (5 bases). V lost 0 bases, J lost 3 bases, and 9 bases lay in between. This CDR3 has 14 residues. The germline gives CDR1 GTSNPN, CDR2 SVGIG (reference sequence). CDR3 sequence (DNA): TGTGCCTGGAGTGTCGACGACTACTACAATGAGCAGTTCTTC. Protein sequence: CAWSVDDYYNEQFF.

The V call is TRBV4-1, the J call TRBJ1-4; TRBD1 aligns across 10 bases. The CDR3 is made up of 17 amino acids. Germline values: CDR1 MGHRA, CDR2 YSYEKL. The V gene end was trimmed by 1 base and the J gene end by 5 bases; junction bases not matched to a gene: 7. In nucleotides, the CDR3 is TGCGCCAGCAGCCAAGGTCCCGGGACAGGGGTGAATGAAAAACTGTTTTTT. As protein: CASSQGPGTGVNEKLFF.

The V gene is TRBV27, the J gene TRBJ2-3; possible D gene TRBD2, 6 bases. The CDR3 runs 15 residues. Germline loops: CDR1 MNHEY, CDR2 SMNVEV (reference sequence). Trimming took 5 bases from V and 4 from J, leaving 16 bases between them. CDR3 nucleotide sequence: TGTGCCAGCAGTCCCTTACTGGGGGAGGCAGATACGCAGTATTTT. Protein product: CASSPLLGEADTQYF.

This rearrangement joins TRBV5-1 to TRBJ2-5; D unclear. Trimming removed 6 bases at V and 5 bases at J, with 14 bases between. The germline gives CDR1 SGHRS, CDR2 YFSETQ. The CDR3 spans 13 residues. In nucleotides, the CDR3 is TGCGCCAGCAAGGAGCCGCCTGGGGAGACCCAGTACTTC. Translated: CASKEPPGETQYF. Full variable domain (remainder filled in from reference TRBV5-1 and TRBJ2-5): KAGVTQTPRYLIKTRGQQVTLSCSPISGHRSVSWYQQTPGQGLQFLFEYFSETQRNKGNFPGRFSGRQFSNSRSEMNVSTLELGDSALYLCASKEPPGETQYFGPGTRLLVL.

The CDR3 spells CSVAPLAGGPNGELFF. CDR3 sequence (DNA): TGCAGCGTTGCTCCCCTAGCGGGGGGGCCAAACGGGGAGCTGTTTTTT. The chain recombines TRBV29-1 with TRBJ2-2; 12 nucleotides match TRBD2. The V and J ends lost 4 bases and 7 bases, in that order; junction bases with no gene match: 10. CDR1 and CDR2 from the germline V gene are SQVTM and ANQGSEA. This CDR3 comprises 16 residues.

The chain links TRBV7-2 to TRBJ1-3; TRBD1 aligns across 9 bases. Trimming took 5 bases from V and 0 from J; bases not matched to a gene: 8. CDR3 length: 17 residues. Germline V gene data show CDR1 as SGHTA and CDR2 as FQGNSA. For the CDR3, the DNA is TGTGCCAGCAGCGAGGGGACAGGGCCGAGCTCTGGAAACACCATATATTTT. Its protein product is CASSEGTGPSSGNTIYF. Supplemented by reference TRBV7-2 and TRBJ1-3, the full variable domain reads GAGVSQSPSNKVTEKGKDVELRCDPISGHTALYWYRQSLGQGLEFLIYFQGNSAPDKSGLPSDRFSAERTGGSVSTLTIQRTQQEDSAVYLCASSEGTGPSSGNTIYFGEGSWLTVV.

For the CDR3, the DNA is TGTGCCAGCACCCCGGGACTAGAGGTGGCCAAAAACATTCAGTACTTC. Encoded protein: CASTPGLEVAKNIQYF. The V gene is TRBV28, the J gene TRBJ2-4; 8 bases are shared with TRBD2. Per germline, CDR1 MDHEN and CDR2 SYDVKM. The CDR3 consists of 16 residues. The V gene end was trimmed by 7 bases and the J gene end by 1 base; junction bases not matched to a gene: 9.